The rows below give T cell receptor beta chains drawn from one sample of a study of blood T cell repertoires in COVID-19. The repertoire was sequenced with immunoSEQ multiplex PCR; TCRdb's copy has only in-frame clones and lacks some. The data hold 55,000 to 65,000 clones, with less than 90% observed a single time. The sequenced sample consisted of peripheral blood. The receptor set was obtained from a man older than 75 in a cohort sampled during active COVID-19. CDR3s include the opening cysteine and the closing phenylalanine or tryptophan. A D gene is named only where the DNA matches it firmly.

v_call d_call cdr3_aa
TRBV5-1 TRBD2 CASSPSLAGGADTQYF
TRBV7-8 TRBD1 CASSLLQGLGEKLFF
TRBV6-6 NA CASRAGTMNTEAFF
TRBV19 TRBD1 CASRRQGALSETQYF
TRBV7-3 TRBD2 CASSQGGLGVYEQYF
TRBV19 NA CASSIGRYGYTF
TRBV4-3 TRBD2 CASSQDLSGGNTGELFF
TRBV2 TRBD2 CASRETSGGDEQFF
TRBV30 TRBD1 CAWSRGPSANEQFF
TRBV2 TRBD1 CASRTRLNRGSGANVLTF